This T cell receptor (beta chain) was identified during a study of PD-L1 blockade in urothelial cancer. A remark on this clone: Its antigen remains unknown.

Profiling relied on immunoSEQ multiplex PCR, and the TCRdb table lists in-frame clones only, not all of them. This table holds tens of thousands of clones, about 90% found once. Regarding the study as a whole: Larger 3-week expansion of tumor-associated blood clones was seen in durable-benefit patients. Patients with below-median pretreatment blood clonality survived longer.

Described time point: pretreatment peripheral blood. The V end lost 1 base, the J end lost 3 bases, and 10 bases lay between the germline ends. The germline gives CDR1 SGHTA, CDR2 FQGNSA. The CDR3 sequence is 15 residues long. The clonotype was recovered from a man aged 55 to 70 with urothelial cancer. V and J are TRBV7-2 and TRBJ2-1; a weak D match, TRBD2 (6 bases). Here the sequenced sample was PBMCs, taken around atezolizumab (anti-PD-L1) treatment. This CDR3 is CASSLDGGGYNEQFF. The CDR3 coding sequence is TGTGCCAGCAGCTTAGATGGGGGAGGCTACAATGAGCAGTTCTTC.